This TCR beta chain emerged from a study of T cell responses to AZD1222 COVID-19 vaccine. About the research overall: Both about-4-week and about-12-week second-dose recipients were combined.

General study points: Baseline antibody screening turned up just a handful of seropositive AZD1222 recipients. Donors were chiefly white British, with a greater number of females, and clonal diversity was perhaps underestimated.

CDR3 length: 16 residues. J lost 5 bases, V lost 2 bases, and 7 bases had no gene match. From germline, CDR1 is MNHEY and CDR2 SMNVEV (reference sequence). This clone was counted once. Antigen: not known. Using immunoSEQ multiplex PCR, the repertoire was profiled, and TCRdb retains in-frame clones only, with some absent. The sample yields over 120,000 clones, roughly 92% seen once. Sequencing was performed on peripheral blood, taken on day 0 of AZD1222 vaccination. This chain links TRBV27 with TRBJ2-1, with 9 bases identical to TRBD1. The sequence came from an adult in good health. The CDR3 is CASSLIGTGINNEQFF. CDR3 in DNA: TGTGCCAGCAGTTTAATAGGGACAGGGATAAACAATGAGCAGTTCTTC.